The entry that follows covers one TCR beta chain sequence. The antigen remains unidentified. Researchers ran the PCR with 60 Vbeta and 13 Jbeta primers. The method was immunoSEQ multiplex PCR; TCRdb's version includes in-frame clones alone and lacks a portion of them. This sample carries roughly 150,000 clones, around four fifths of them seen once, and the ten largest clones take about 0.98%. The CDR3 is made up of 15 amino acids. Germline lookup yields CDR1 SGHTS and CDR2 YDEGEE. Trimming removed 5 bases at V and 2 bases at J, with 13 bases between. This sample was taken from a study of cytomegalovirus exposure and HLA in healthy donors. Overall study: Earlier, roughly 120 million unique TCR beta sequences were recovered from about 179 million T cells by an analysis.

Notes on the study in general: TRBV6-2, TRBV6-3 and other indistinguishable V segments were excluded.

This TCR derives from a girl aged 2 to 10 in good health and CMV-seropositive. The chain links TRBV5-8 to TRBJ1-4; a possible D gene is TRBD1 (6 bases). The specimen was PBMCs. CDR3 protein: CASRRAGATNEKLFF. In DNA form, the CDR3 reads TGTGCCAGCAGACGAGCGGGGGCCACTAATGAAAAACTGTTTTTT.